This T cell receptor beta chain was identified in a study of technical replicates of blood from a few donors. The CDR3 has 18 amino acids. Germline V gene data show CDR1 as LGHNT and CDR2 as FRNRAP. Deletions cut 0 bases from V and 5 bases from J, with 23 bases between. Sequencing used immunoSEQ multiplex PCR; TCRdb keeps in-frame clones, though not all of them. Altogether 95,000 to 100,000 clones are present, nearly 97% being singletons, with the ten largest covering 0.2% to 0.25%. The sequenced sample was T cells isolated from PBMCs. The TCR comes from a human donor in good health. The chain links TRBV12-5 to TRBJ2-7, with a weak D call TRBD1 (5 bases). The CDR3 DNA sequence: TGTGCTAGTGGTTTGGTTACAGGTTCCTCCTGGGTCCCACACGAGCAGTACTTC. Its protein product is CASGLVTGSSWVPHEQYF.